What follows are 14 T cell receptor beta chains derived from one specimen sequenced in a study of blood T cell repertoires in COVID-19. Generated by immunoSEQ multiplex PCR, the TCRdb table keeps only in-frame clones and is missing some. The data contain roughly 230,000 clones, 65% to 85% of them singletons. The specimen was peripheral blood. These receptors came from a woman of 80 years or more with acute or convalescent COVID-19.

V and J are TRBV12-3 or TRBV12-4 and TRBJ2-1; TRBD2 agrees at 8 bases. The CDR3 totals 13 residues. V shed 7 bases, J shed 7 bases, and the junction held 6 bases outside the gene matches. This CDR3 is CASKRGGSNEQFF. Written as DNA, the CDR3 is TGTGCCAGCAAACGGGGGGGCTCGAATGAGCAGTTCTTC.

This clone was detected once. CDR3 region: CASSLRGGRYYGYTF. For the CDR3, the DNA is TGTGCCAGCAGTCTCCGGGGAGGGCGTTACTATGGCTACACCTTC. This chain joins TRBV27 and TRBJ1-2, with D hard to call. CDR1 and CDR2 from the germline V gene are MNHEY and SMNVEV (reference sequence). CDR3 length: 15 residues. V lost 5 bases and J lost 3, with 16 bases in between.

This CDR3 reads CASSLGSAGGLTDTQYF. CDR3 DNA sequence: TGTGCCAGCAGCTTAGGGTCGGCGGGAGGGCTAACAGATACGCAGTATTTT. V gene TRBV7-2 combines with J gene TRBJ2-3, with 9 bases that match TRBD2. Looked up from germline, CDR1 is SGHTA and CDR2 is FQGNSA. The trim removed 1 base at V and 3 bases at J, leaving 8 bases unmatched. The CDR3 length is 17 residues.

In its sample, this clone was seen a few times. The chain carries TRBV2 and TRBJ2-1; D uncertain. The V gene lost 0 bases and the J gene lost 4 bases, with 7 bases spanning the gap. This CDR3 region has 14 residues. Germline CDR1 is SNHLY and CDR2 is FYNNEI. The CDR3 region is CASSEALRYNEQFF. CDR3 in DNA: TGTGCCAGCAGTGAAGCGCTTCGGTACAATGAGCAGTTCTTC.

This sequence joins TRBV7-6 and TRBJ2-2, with 9 nucleotides matching TRBD1. After removal of 0 bases from V and 2 bases from J, the junction contained 4 bases not matched to a gene. The CDR3 runs 17 residues. Germline V gene sequence: CDR1 SGHVS, CDR2 FNYEAQ. The CDR3 region has the DNA TGTGCCAGCAGCTTAGCAGGGACAGGGACTAACACCGGGGAGCTGTTTTTT. Amino acid sequence: CASSLAGTGTNTGELFF.

Here the CDR3 reads CASRSLDRTGYGYTF. The CDR3 DNA follows: TGTGCCAGTCGAAGTTTGGACAGGACAGGCTATGGCTACACCTTC. The rearrangement uses TRBV19 and TRBJ1-2; 7 nucleotides align to TRBD1. CDR1 and CDR2 (germline): LNHDA, SQIVND (reference sequence). The CDR3 is made up of 15 amino acids. V lost 8 bases, J lost 4 bases, and 13 bases stayed unmatched. Complete variable domain (other parts from reference TRBV19 and TRBJ1-2): DGGITQSPKYLFRKEGQNVTLSCEQNLNHDAMYWYRQDPGQGLRLIYYSQIVNDFQKGDIAEGYSVSREKKESFPLTVTSAQKNPTAFYLCASRSLDRTGYGYTFGSGTRLTVV.

This chain uses TRBV12-1 with TRBJ1-5; TRBD1, the table's D call, lacks a check against the DNA. TRBV12-1 is noted as a pseudogene. The CDR3 loop spans 14 amino acids. CDR3 loop: CASSSRGLGQPQHF. Written as DNA, the CDR3 is TGTGCCAGCAGCTCTAGGGGGCTTGGTCAGCCCCAGCATTTT.

This chain joins TRBV10-3 and TRBJ2-1; 13 nucleotides match TRBD2. V shed 6 bases, J shed 1 base, and the junction held 3 bases outside the gene matches. The germline gives CDR1 ENHRY, CDR2 SYGVKD. The CDR3 extends over 16 amino acids. The CDR3 here is CAIRPGLAGSYNEQFF. DNA of the CDR3: TGTGCCATCAGGCCGGGACTAGCGGGGTCCTACAATGAGCAGTTCTTC.

The chain couples TRBV12-3 or TRBV12-4 to TRBJ1-5; D might be TRBD1 (5 bases). CDR3 length: 13 amino acids. Between the trimmed V and J ends, which lost 8 bases and 9 bases, there was a span of 17 bases. This chain's CDR3 is CASSRGGERPQHF. The DNA of the CDR3 is TGTGCCAGCTCCCGGGGGGGGGAACGGCCCCAGCATTTT.

CDR3 in amino acids: CASSSADMTSGGVLEQYF. As DNA, the CDR3 is TGTGCCAGCAGTTCGGCCGATATGACTAGCGGTGGGGTCCTCGAGCAGTACTTC. The chain employs TRBV21-1 and TRBJ2-7; the table names TRBD2, a call not compared with the DNA. TRBV21-1 is termed a pseudogene. The CDR3 is made up of 18 amino acids.

The chain combines TRBV5-1 with TRBJ1-2; D not certain. Germline loops: CDR1 SGHRS, CDR2 YFSETQ. This CDR3 is 12 amino acids long. V was trimmed by 0 bases and J by 8 bases, leaving 8 bases between them. Written as DNA, the CDR3 is TGCGCCAGCAGCTTGGAGGCGGAAGGCTACACCTTC. Its protein is CASSLEAEGYTF. Variable domain in full (rest from reference TRBV5-1 and TRBJ1-2): KAGVTQTPRYLIKTRGQQVTLSCSPISGHRSVSWYQQTPGQGLQFLFEYFSETQRNKGNFPGRFSGRQFSNSRSEMNVSTLELGDSALYLCASSLEAEGYTFGSGTRLTVV.

CDR3 sequence (DNA): TGTGCCAGCAGCTTAGCACTCTCCCTGACAGAGAACACTGAAGCTTTCTTT. Its protein product is CASSLALSLTENTEAFF. The chain couples TRBV7-6 to TRBJ1-1; a weak D match, TRBD1 (5 bases). CDR3 length: 17 residues. Germline V CDR1 and CDR2: SGHVS, FNYEAQ. V was shortened by 0 bases and J by 1 base, with 15 bases between the two germline ends.

The chain joins TRBV3-1 (or the pseudogene TRBV3-2) to TRBJ1-3; possible D gene TRBD1, 5 bases. The CDR3 is made up of 16 amino acids. Between the trimmed V and J ends, which lost 5 bases and 4 bases, there was a span of 18 bases. Germline-derived CDR1 and CDR2 are LGHDT and YNNKEL (reference sequence). The CDR3 sequence is CASSTSDSVGGNTIYF. The CDR3 DNA sequence: TGTGCCAGCAGCACTTCAGACAGCGTCGGGGGAAACACCATATATTTT.

This sequence joins TRBV6-1 and TRBJ1-1; TRBD1 agrees at 9 bases. The CDR3 loop spans 15 amino acids. Germline V gene sequence: CDR1 MNHNS, CDR2 SASEGT. The V segment lost 7 bases and the J segment 4 bases; nucleotides outside the gene matches: 10. The CDR3 coding sequence is TGTGCCAGCACTTTTGGACAGGGGTCTTCCACTGAAGCTTTCTTT. It translates to CASTFGQGSSTEAFF.